This TCR beta chain came from a study of control samples from healthy donors and cancer patients. The protocol was immunoSEQ multiplex PCR, while the TCRdb copy is restricted to in-frame clones and leaves out a portion. This table holds about 150,000 clones, 91% found once. Sequenced sample: blood. The TCR was taken from a woman between 40 and 55 years old in good health.

CDR3 nucleotide sequence: TGCGCCAGCAGTAGGGGGGGCAATCAGCCCCAGCATTTT. It is translated as CASSRGGNQPQHF. The gene calls are TRBV4-1 and TRBJ1-5, with TRBD1 as a possible D gene (6 bases). The CDR3 runs 13 residues. Germline V CDR1 and CDR2: MGHRA, YSYEKL. Deletions cut 6 bases from V and 2 bases from J, with 8 bases between.